This T cell receptor (beta chain) was sequenced during a study of beta chain features in type 1 diabetes. Study-level information: Similarity in age, gender and cell yields was seen between patients and healthy donors.

The CDR3 sequence is 15 residues long. Per the germline V gene, CDR1 is PRHDT and CDR2 is FYEKMQ (reference sequence). V gave up 2 bases and J gave up 0 bases, with 10 bases separating them. As every portion of the isolated RNA was reverse transcribed, the sequencing read expressed TCRB transcripts. Some clones are missing from TCRdb's copy, which holds only in-frame ones; the method was immunoSEQ multiplex PCR. Of hundreds of thousands of clones listed, roughly 13% are singletons. This clone occurred a few times. Its specificity is not known. Study conclusions and caveats: There was a moderate but significant shortening of TCRB CDR3s in all four CD4+ subsets of Type 1 diabetes patients.

Sample: naive CD4+ T cells from blood. The chain has TRBV13 and TRBJ1-1; perhaps TRBD1 as D (5 bases). This clonotype was sampled from a man younger than 30 with type 1 diabetes. The CDR3 nucleotides read TGTGCCAGCAGCTTATCGGACAAAGTGAACACTGAAGCTTTCTTT. It yields the protein CASSLSDKVNTEAFF.